A single sample is the source of the 32 T cell receptor beta chains below, sequenced in a study of blood T cell repertoires in COVID-19 (dated by TCRdb to 2019 to 2021). The library was obtained by the immunoSEQ multiplex PCR assay. The clones in this table, taken by TCRdb from immuneACCESS, are in-frame only. Not every clone is retained; where verified, under half of the shortfall comes from an unresolved V gene, and the cause of the rest is unknown. The sample profile shows about 250,000 clones; 70% to 90% of them were found once. Clones ranked in the top ten supply about 1.3% of the sample. Sequencing was performed on peripheral blood. These receptors all come from a man older than 75 with acute or convalescent COVID-19.

This clone has more than one count but fewer than ten. Other DNA sequences in this specimen translate into the identical CDR3. The chain has TRBV5-1 and TRBJ2-7, with 9 bases fitting TRBD1. The germline V gene has CDR1 SGHRS and CDR2 YFSETQ. V lost 2 bases to trimming and J lost 1 base; unmatched junction nucleotides: 4. This CDR3 is built from 15 residues. The CDR3 DNA reads TGCGCCAGCAGCTTAGGGACAGGGATATCCTACGAGCAGTACTTC. Amino acids: CASSLGTGISYEQYF. The variable domain in full, with the rest retrieved from reference TRBV5-1 and TRBJ2-7, is KAGVTQTPRYLIKTRGQQVTLSCSPISGHRSVSWYQQTPGQGLQFLFEYFSETQRNKGNFPGRFSGRQFSNSRSEMNVSTLELGDSALYLCASSLGTGISYEQYFGPGTRLTVT.

The rearrangement links TRBV13 to TRBJ2-1; 10 bases map to TRBD2. This CDR3 is built from 17 residues. Germline V gene data show CDR1 as PRHDT and CDR2 as FYEKMQ (reference sequence). V was pared by 4 bases and J by 7 bases, with 13 bases of the junction left unmatched. Written as DNA, the CDR3 is TGTGCCAGCAGCTCTACCCTCTTACTAGCGGGGCATAATGAGCAGTTCTTC. This translates into CASSSTLLLAGHNEQFF. The full variable domain, completed using reference TRBV13 and TRBJ2-1, is AAGVIQSPRHLIKEKRETATLKCYPIPRHDTVYWYQQGPGQDPQFLISFYEKMQSDKGSIPDRFSAQQFSDYHSELNMSSLELGDSALYFCASSSTLLLAGHNEQFFGPGTRLTVL.

The V call is TRBV9, the J call TRBJ1-5; a weak D match, TRBD1 (5 bases). This CDR3 has 15 residues. The V end was cut by 4 bases, the J end by 6 bases, with 17 bases between. CDR1 is SGDLS and CDR2 is YYNGEE in the germline V gene. The CDR3: CASSPRGGDGQPQHF. The CDR3 coding sequence is TGTGCCAGCAGCCCACGGGGGGGGGACGGTCAGCCCCAGCATTTT.

The rearrangement joins TRBV3-1 (or the pseudogene TRBV3-2) to TRBJ2-3; D perhaps matches TRBD2 (6 bases). CDR1 is LGHDT and CDR2 is YNNKEL in the germline V gene (reference sequence). This CDR3 is built from 15 residues. V was shortened by 3 bases and J by 6 bases, with 16 bases between the two germline ends. CDR3 in DNA: TGTGCCAGCAGCCATAAAGCACTAGCCCTTGATACGCAGTATTTT. Translation gives CASSHKALALDTQYF.

This rearrangement joins TRBV11-2 to TRBJ2-7; D perhaps matches TRBD1 (6 bases). Per germline, CDR1 SGHAT and CDR2 FQNNGV. Trimming took off 7 bases at V and 6 bases at J, with 13 bases between the two ends. The CDR3 consists of 12 residues. In nucleotides, the CDR3 is TGTGCCAGCATCCCGACAGGAACCGAGCAGTACTTC. It codes for CASIPTGTEQYF.

The chain links TRBV5-1 to TRBJ1-5, with a weak D call TRBD1 (6 bases). Germline values: CDR1 SGHRS, CDR2 YFSETQ. Trimming removed 0 bases from V and 6 bases from J, with 16 bases in between. The CDR3 length is 16 residues. CDR3 in DNA: TGCGCCAGCAGCTTGGGACCGACAGGTGAGACTCAGCCCCAGCATTTT. This sequence encodes CASSLGPTGETQPQHF.

CDR3 sequence (DNA): TGCAGCGCCCAACAGGGGACGGCAGATACGCAGTATTTT. Its protein product is CSAQQGTADTQYF. V is TRBV29-1 and J is TRBJ2-3, with 7 bases identical to TRBD1. J gave up 4 bases and V 7 bases, and 8 bases lay outside the gene matches. The CDR3 spans 13 residues. CDR1 and CDR2 (germline): SQVTM, ANQGSEA.

Comment on this clone: The same CDR3 is also encoded by other DNA sequences in this sample. The V and J genes are TRBV6-5 and TRBJ1-4; 7 bases align to TRBD1. The CDR3 runs to 15 residues. The ends lost 5 bases at V and 3 bases at J; junction bases unmatched: 6. Germline values: CDR1 MNHEY, CDR2 SVGAGI. The CDR3: CASSRGTVPNEKLFF. CDR3 DNA sequence: TGTGCCAGCAGTCGGGGGACAGTTCCTAATGAAAAACTGTTTTTT.

The V and J genes are TRBV25-1 and TRBJ1-2; 12 bases agree with TRBD1. V lost 4 bases to trimming and J lost 8 bases; unmatched junction nucleotides: 5. The length of the CDR3 is 14 residues. From germline, CDR1 is MGHDK and CDR2 SYGVNS. The CDR3 is CASSGLGTGGGYTF. The CDR3, as DNA: TGTGCCAGCAGTGGACTCGGGACAGGGGGCGGCTACACCTTC.

The gene calls are TRBV19 and TRBJ1-3; D may be TRBD1 (6 bases). V shed 6 bases and J shed 1 base, with 10 bases lying between them. This CDR3 is built from 14 residues. The germline V gene has CDR1 LNHDA and CDR2 SQIVND (reference sequence). As DNA, the CDR3 is TGTGCCAGTAGGTCACAGGGTTCTGGAAACACCATATATTTT. Encoded protein: CASRSQGSGNTIYF.

This chain links TRBV19 with TRBJ2-7; 13 nucleotides align to TRBD2. Germline V gene lookup returns CDR1 LNHDA and CDR2 SQIVND (reference sequence). The junction had 1 base not matched to a gene; V was cut back by 5 bases and J by 0 bases. This CDR3 is built from 15 residues. CDR3 DNA: TGTGCCAGTAGTGGGACTAGCGGGAACTCCTACGAGCAGTACTTC. Translation gives CASSGTSGNSYEQYF.

This clone was detected ten times or more. V and J are TRBV6-1 and TRBJ1-2, with a possible D match to TRBD1 (6 bases). CDR3 size: 15 residues. Trimming took off 2 bases at V and 4 bases at J, with 14 bases between the two ends. Germline V gene lookup returns CDR1 MNHNS and CDR2 SASEGT. The CDR3 is CASSEPQGTAYGYTF. The CDR3 DNA sequence: TGTGCCAGCAGTGAACCACAGGGTACGGCCTATGGCTACACCTTC.

The V call is TRBV5-4, the J call TRBJ1-2; tentatively, D is TRBD1 (6 bases). The CDR3 spans 14 residues. Germline V CDR1 and CDR2: SGHNT, YYREEE (reference sequence). V was cut by 4 bases and J by 2 bases, with 12 bases left in between. The DNA for the CDR3 is TGTGCCAGCAGCCTGACAGGACAAAACTATGGCTACACCTTC. Translating it yields CASSLTGQNYGYTF.

This chain links TRBV5-1 with TRBJ1-3; a possible D gene is TRBD1 (6 bases). The V and J ends lost 4 bases and 0 bases respectively, with 14 bases between them. The CDR3 consists of 16 residues. Germline V lookup: CDR1 SGHRS, CDR2 YFSETQ. CDR3 in amino acids: CASSPRTASSGNTIYF. In DNA form, the CDR3 reads TGCGCCAGCAGCCCTCGGACAGCTTCCTCTGGAAACACCATATATTTT.

This chain uses TRBV27 with TRBJ2-2; 9 positions match TRBD2. This CDR3 region has 16 residues. CDR1 and CDR2 (germline): MNHEY, SMNVEV (reference sequence). V shed 5 bases, J shed 0 bases, and the junction held 4 bases outside the gene matches. The CDR3 loop is CASSPLAGANTGELFF. In DNA form, the CDR3 reads TGTGCCAGCAGTCCGTTAGCGGGAGCGAACACCGGGGAGCTGTTTTTT.

This clone has just one count. The CDR3 region has the DNA TGTGCCAGCAGCCTTTCTGGAGGGGCAGGGCAGCCCCAGCATTTT. Translation gives CASSLSGGAGQPQHF. The chain links TRBV7-2 to TRBJ1-5; D perhaps matches TRBD1 (5 bases). CDR1 SGHTA and CDR2 FQGNSA come from the germline V gene. Trimming left V 5 bases short and J 7 bases short, with 18 bases between. The CDR3 totals 15 residues.

The CDR3 protein is CASMPAASPYNEQFF. CDR3 DNA: TGTGCCAGCATGCCGGCGGCTAGTCCCTACAATGAGCAGTTCTTC. The rearrangement uses TRBV28 and TRBJ2-1, with D unclear. Germline lookup yields CDR1 MDHEN and CDR2 SYDVKM. V was trimmed by 7 bases and J by 2 bases, leaving 15 bases between them. This CDR3 is 15 amino acids long. Supplemented by reference TRBV28 and TRBJ2-1, the full variable domain reads DVKVTQSSRYLVKRTGEKVFLECVQDMDHENMFWYRQDPGLGLRLIYFSYDVKMKEKGDIPEGYSVSREKKERFSLILESASTNQTSMYLCASMPAASPYNEQFFGPGTRLTVL.

The chain joins TRBV7-9 to TRBJ1-5, with D uncertain. The germline V gene encodes CDR1 SEHNR and CDR2 FQNEAQ (reference sequence). CDR3 length equals 15 residues. Trimming shortened V by 5 bases and J by 2 bases, and 13 bases separated the two germline ends. This CDR3 reads CASSRLESGNQPQHF. CDR3 nucleotides: TGTGCCAGCAGCCGGCTCGAGAGCGGCAATCAGCCCCAGCATTTT.

The J gene is TRBJ1-2, the V gene TRBV7-9, with a tentative D call TRBD1 (6 bases). CDR1 SEHNR and CDR2 FQNEAQ come from the germline V gene (reference sequence). Trimming pared 1 base from V and 5 bases from J, leaving 11 bases between. The CDR3 is 14 amino acids. The CDR3 sequence: CASSLELRGYGYTF. In nucleotides, the CDR3 is TGTGCCAGCAGCTTAGAATTGAGGGGGTATGGCTACACCTTC.

The V and J genes are TRBV5-8 and TRBJ2-1; 10 positions agree with TRBD2. After removal of 3 bases from V and 0 bases from J, the junction contained 0 bases not matched to a gene. Germline loops: CDR1 SGHTS, CDR2 YDEGEE. The CDR3 loop spans 15 amino acids. CDR3 sequence: CASSSSGSSYNEQFF. DNA for the CDR3: TGTGCCAGCAGCTCTAGCGGGAGCTCCTACAATGAGCAGTTCTTC.

This chain's CDR3 is CASSLGGNRQGLGYGYTF. As DNA, the CDR3 is TGTGCCAGCAGCTTGGGTGGGAACCGACAGGGGTTAGGCTATGGCTACACCTTC. The rearrangement links TRBV5-5 to TRBJ1-2, with 8 bases matching TRBD1. This CDR3 has 18 residues. The V gene end was trimmed by 0 bases and the J gene end by 4 bases; junction bases not matched to a gene: 14. In germline, CDR1 is SGHKS, CDR2 YYEKEE (reference sequence).

V usage is TRBV4-2 and J usage is TRBJ2-1; maybe TRBD2 (6 bases). This CDR3 comprises 14 residues. Germline V CDR1 and CDR2: LGHNA, YNFKEQ. The ends were cut back, 1 base at V and 9 bases at J, with 13 bases in the middle. This CDR3 is CASSQGGTSREQFF. In DNA form, the CDR3 reads TGTGCCAGCAGCCAAGGCGGGACCTCCCGTGAGCAGTTCTTC.

The genes are TRBV19 and TRBJ1-5; 11 bases map to TRBD1. The V gene's germline CDR1 is LNHDA and CDR2 SQIVND (reference sequence). After removal of 7 bases from V and 0 bases from J, the junction contained 5 bases not matched to a gene. CDR3 length equals 16 residues. The CDR3 DNA follows: TGTGCCAGTACTGGACAGGGGGCTAATAGCAATCAGCCCCAGCATTTT. This codes for CASTGQGANSNQPQHF. Using reference TRBV19 and TRBJ1-5 for the parts outside the CDR3, the full variable domain is DGGITQSPKYLFRKEGQNVTLSCEQNLNHDAMYWYRQDPGQGLRLIYYSQIVNDFQKGDIAEGYSVSREKKESFPLTVTSAQKNPTAFYLCASTGQGANSNQPQHFGDGTRLSIL.

The chain joins TRBV5-1 to TRBJ2-1, with TRBD2 identical over 9 bases. J was trimmed by 3 bases and V by 0 bases; bases with no gene match: 7. This CDR3 has 17 amino acids. The germline V gene has CDR1 SGHRS and CDR2 YFSETQ. In DNA, the CDR3 is TGCGCCAGCAGCTTGGCTGCCGGAGCGGGAGGCTACAATGAGCAGTTCTTC. It encodes CASSLAAGAGGYNEQFF.

This chain links TRBV4-3 with TRBJ1-1; 8 nucleotides line up with TRBD1. The trim removed 1 base at V and 8 bases at J, leaving 3 bases unmatched. CDR1 LGHNA and CDR2 YSLEER come from the germline V gene. The CDR3 is 13 residues long. The CDR3 DNA follows: TGCGCCAGCAGCCAAGGCCGGGACAGGGAAGCTTTCTTT. Protein sequence: CASSQGRDREAFF.

The V and J genes are TRBV7-2 and TRBJ2-3; 9 nucleotides match TRBD2. The CDR3 totals 18 residues. Germline V gene data show CDR1 as SGHTA and CDR2 as FQGNSA. The V segment lost 1 base and the J segment 4 bases; nucleotides outside the gene matches: 12. Written as DNA, the CDR3 is TGTGCCAGCAGCTTAGACCGTGTTGGCGGGGGGGCGGCAGATACGCAGTATTTT. This sequence encodes CASSLDRVGGGAADTQYF.

This sequence joins TRBV9 and TRBJ1-5; 7 bases line up with TRBD1. The germline V gene encodes CDR1 SGDLS and CDR2 YYNGEE. This CDR3 has 14 residues. V lost 3 bases, J lost 5 bases, and 5 bases stayed unmatched. The chain's CDR3 is CASSGGQGDQPQHF. Here the CDR3 DNA reads TGTGCCAGCAGCGGGGGGCAGGGGGATCAGCCCCAGCATTTT.

The V and J genes are TRBV6-5 and TRBJ1-4; tentative D call: TRBD1 (6 bases). Trimming removed 0 bases at V and 8 bases at J, with 13 bases between. CDR1 MNHEY and CDR2 SVGAGI come from the germline V gene. This CDR3 contains 15 residues. CDR3 in amino acids: CASSYSTGQQEKLFF. Here the CDR3 DNA reads TGTGCCAGCAGTTACTCGACTGGACAGCAAGAAAAACTGTTTTTT.

In this sample, this clone turned up a few times. V is TRBV20-1 and J is TRBJ2-7; D gene uncertain. The CDR3 runs 11 residues. With 1 base removed from V and 5 bases from J, the gap between germline ends came to 6 bases. Germline-derived CDR1 and CDR2 are DFQATT and SNEGSKA (reference sequence). Here the CDR3 DNA reads TGCAGTGCTAGAGCTGACAACGAGCAGTACTTC. Translating it yields CSARADNEQYF.

This clone was detected once. The chain has TRBV19 and TRBJ1-2; 8 bases match TRBD1. The V gene's germline CDR1 is LNHDA and CDR2 SQIVND (reference sequence). This CDR3 contains 15 residues. The trim removed 5 bases at V and 8 bases at J, leaving 13 bases unmatched. CDR3 coding DNA: TGTGCCAGTAGTGCCTCCCGAGACAGGGGTTACGGCTACACCTTC. Translated, it gives CASSASRDRGYGYTF.

This chain uses TRBV5-8 with TRBJ1-5, with D perhaps matching TRBD1 (5 bases). Germline CDR1 and CDR2: SGHTS and YDEGEE. The CDR3 is made up of 13 amino acids. V shed 4 bases and J shed 10 bases, with 15 bases lying between them. The CDR3 reads CASSGAGGDPQHF. The DNA for the CDR3 is TGTGCCAGCAGCGGGGCGGGCGGGGACCCCCAGCATTTT.

V usage is TRBV24-1 and J usage is TRBJ2-7; D ambiguous. From germline, CDR1 is KGHDR and CDR2 SFDVKD. The CDR3 loop spans 14 amino acids. Trimming removed 0 bases from V and 2 bases from J, with 7 bases in between. CDR3 nucleotides: TGTGCCACCAGTGATTTGACTCTTACCTACGAGCAGTACTTC. Translation gives CATSDLTLTYEQYF.